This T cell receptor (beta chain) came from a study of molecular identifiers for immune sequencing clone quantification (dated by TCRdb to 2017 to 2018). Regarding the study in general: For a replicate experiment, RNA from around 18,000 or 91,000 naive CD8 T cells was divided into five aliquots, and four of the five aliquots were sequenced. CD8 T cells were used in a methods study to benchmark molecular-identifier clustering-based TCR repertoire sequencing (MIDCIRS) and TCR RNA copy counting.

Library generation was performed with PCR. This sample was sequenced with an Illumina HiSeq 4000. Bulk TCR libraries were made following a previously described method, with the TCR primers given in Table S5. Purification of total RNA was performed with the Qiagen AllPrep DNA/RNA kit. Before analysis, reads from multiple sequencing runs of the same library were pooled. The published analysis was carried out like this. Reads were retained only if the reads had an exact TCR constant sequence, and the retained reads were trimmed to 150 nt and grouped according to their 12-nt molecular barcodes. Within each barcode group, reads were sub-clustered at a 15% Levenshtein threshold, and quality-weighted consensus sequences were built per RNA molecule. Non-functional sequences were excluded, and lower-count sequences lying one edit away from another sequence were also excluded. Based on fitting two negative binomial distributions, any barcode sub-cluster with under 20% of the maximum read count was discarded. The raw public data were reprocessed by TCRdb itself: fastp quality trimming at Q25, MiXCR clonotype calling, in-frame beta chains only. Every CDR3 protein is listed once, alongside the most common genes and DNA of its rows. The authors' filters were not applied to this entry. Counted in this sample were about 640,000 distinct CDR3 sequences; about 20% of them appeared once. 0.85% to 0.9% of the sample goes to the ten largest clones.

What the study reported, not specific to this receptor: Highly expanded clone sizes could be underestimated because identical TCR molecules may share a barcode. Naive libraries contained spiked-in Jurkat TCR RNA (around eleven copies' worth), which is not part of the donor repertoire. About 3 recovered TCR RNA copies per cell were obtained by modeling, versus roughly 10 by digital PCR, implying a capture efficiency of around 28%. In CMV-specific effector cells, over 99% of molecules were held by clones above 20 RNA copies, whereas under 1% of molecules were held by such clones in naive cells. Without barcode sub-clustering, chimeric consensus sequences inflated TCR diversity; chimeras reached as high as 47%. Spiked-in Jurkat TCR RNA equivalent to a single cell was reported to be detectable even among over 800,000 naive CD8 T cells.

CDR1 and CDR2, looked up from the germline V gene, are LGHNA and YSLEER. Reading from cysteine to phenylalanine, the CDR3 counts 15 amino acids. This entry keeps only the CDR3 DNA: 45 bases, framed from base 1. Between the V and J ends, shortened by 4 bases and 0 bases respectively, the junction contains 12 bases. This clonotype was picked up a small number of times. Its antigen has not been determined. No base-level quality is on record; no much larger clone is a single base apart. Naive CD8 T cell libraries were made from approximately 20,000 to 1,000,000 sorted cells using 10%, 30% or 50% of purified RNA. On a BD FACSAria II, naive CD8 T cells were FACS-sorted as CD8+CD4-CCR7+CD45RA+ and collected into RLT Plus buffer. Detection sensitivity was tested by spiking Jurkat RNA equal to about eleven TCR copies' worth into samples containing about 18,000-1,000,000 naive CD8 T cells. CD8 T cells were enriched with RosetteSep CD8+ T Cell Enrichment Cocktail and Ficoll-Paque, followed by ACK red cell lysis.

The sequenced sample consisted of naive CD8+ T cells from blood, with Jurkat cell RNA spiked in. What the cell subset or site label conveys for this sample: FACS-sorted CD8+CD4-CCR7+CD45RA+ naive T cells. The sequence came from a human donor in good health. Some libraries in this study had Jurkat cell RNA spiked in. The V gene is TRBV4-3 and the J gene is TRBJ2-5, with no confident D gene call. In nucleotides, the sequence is TGCGCCAGCAGCCCTGCTCTGGCGGACCAAGAGACCCAGTACTTC. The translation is CASSPALADQETQYF.